This T cell receptor (beta chain) was found in a study of a mutant IDH1 vaccine in newly diagnosed glioma. As for the study in general: Treated patients showed a male proportion of around 62%, a female proportion of around 40%, and a mean age of about 44 years.

Time point: baseline, week 1 (first vaccination visit). Stated treatment: pre-vaccination baseline after standard-of-care therapy. There are 18 residues in the CDR3. Germline-derived CDR1 and CDR2 are SGHTA and FQGNSA. Trimming took 2 bases from V and 2 from J; bases not matched to a gene: 14. This table comes from immunoSEQ multiplex PCR, and its TCRdb copy is limited to in-frame clones, with some not included. The data hold roughly 86,000 clones, with just under 80% observed a single time. The sequences come from PBMCs, collected from a glioma patient treated with radiotherapy, temozolomide or both. This sequence originates from a man aged 35-49 years with glioma. The chain uses TRBV7-2 and TRBJ1-2, with TRBD1 identical over 7 bases. The CDR3 sequence is CASSLRVGTARPNYGYTF. As DNA, the CDR3 is TGTGCCAGCAGCTTAAGAGTCGGGACAGCCCGACCCAACTATGGCTACACCTTC.